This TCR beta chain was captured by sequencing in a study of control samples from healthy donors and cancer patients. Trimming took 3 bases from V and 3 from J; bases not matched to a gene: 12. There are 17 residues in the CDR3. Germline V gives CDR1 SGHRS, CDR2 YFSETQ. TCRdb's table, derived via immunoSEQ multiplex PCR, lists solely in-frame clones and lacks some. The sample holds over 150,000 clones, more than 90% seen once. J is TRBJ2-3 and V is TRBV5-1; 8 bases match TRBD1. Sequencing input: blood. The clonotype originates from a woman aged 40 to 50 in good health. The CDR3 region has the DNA TGCGCCAGCAGCTGGGAAGGGACAGGATCCTCAACAGATACGCAGTATTTT. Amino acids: CASSWEGTGSSTDTQYF. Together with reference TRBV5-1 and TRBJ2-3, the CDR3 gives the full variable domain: KAGVTQTPRYLIKTRGQQVTLSCSPISGHRSVSWYQQTPGQGLQFLFEYFSETQRNKGNFPGRFSGRQFSNSRSEMNVSTLELGDSALYLCASSWEGTGSSTDTQYFGPGTRLTVL.